These T cell receptor beta chains were read from a single sample in a study of cytomegalovirus exposure and HLA in healthy donors. Measured with immunoSEQ multiplex PCR; TCRdb has only the in-frame clones, and not every one. The sample shows 97,000 or so clones, more than 70% of them seen only once. The specimen was PBMCs. The receptor source for this set is a male donor in good health and CMV-seropositive. Both conserved end residues are part of each CDR3. A D gene is named only where the DNA matches it firmly. Clone size is not always given. Where it is, it says once, few, many or a class for expanded clones.

>TRBV4-2|TRBJ2-1|TRBD2|.
CASSQVSAGGFNEQFF
TGTGCCAGCAGCCAAGTATCAGCGGGAGGGTTTAATGAGCAGTTCTTC
>TRBV2|TRBJ1-1|TRBD1|.
CASSSRDRAGTEAFF
TGTGCCAGCAGTAGCCGGGACAGGGCAGGAACTGAAGCTTTCTTT
>TRBV28|TRBJ2-6|.|.
CASSRTGWGANVLTF
TGTGCCAGCAGCAGAACAGGGTGGGGGGCCAACGTCCTGACTTTC
>TRBV28|TRBJ2-7|TRBD1|.
CASETLNRGRYEQYF
TGTGCCAGCGAAACCCTGAACAGGGGGCGCTACGAGCAGTACTTC
>TRBV10-3|TRBJ2-1|TRBD1|.
CAISAGQGAGNEQFF
TGTGCCATCAGTGCAGGACAGGGGGCCGGCAATGAGCAGTTCTTC
>TRBV28|TRBJ1-1|.|once
CASSSPREAFF
TGTGCCAGCAGTTCACCCAGGGAAGCTTTCTTT
>TRBV7-9|TRBJ2-7|.|few
CASSQGSEQYF
TGTGCCAGCAGCCAGGGGTCCGAGCAGTACTTC
>TRBV10-3|TRBJ2-7|TRBD1|few
CAVHGQGLGGQYF
TGTGCCGTACATGGACAGGGATTAGGTGGGCAGTACTTC
>TRBV19|TRBJ2-7|TRBD1|.
CASQDRASYEQYF
TGTGCCAGCCAGGACAGGGCTTCCTACGAGCAGTACTTC
>TRBV6-1|TRBJ2-7|.|.
CASSEEEGRGSREQYF
TGTGCCAGCAGTGAAGAGGAAGGGAGAGGGTCTAGGGAGCAGTACTTC
>TRBV7-9|TRBJ1-1|.|.
CASSLYWEGTSNTEAFF
TGTGCCAGCAGCTTATATTGGGAAGGGACATCGAACACTGAAGCTTTCTTT
>TRBV16|TRBJ1-2|.|.
CASSQSRGGMIDGYTF
TGTGCCAGCAGCCAATCCCGAGGGGGAATGATTGATGGCTACACCTTC
>TRBV7-9|TRBJ1-4|TRBD1|.
CASSFGRTGDEKLFF
TGTGCCAGCAGCTTTGGTAGGACAGGGGATGAAAAACTGTTTTTT
>TRBV27|TRBJ2-3|TRBD2|.
CASSKLAGLGDTQYF
TGTGCCAGCAGTAAACTAGCGGGCCTTGGAGATACGCAGTATTTT
>TRBV7-9|TRBJ2-3|.|.
CASSPEGDTQYF
TGTGCCAGCAGCCCCGAGGGAGATACGCAGTATTTT
>TRBV5-1|TRBJ2-1|TRBD2|once
CASSFLAGASNEQFF
TGCGCCAGCAGCTTCCTAGCGGGAGCCTCCAATGAGCAGTTCTTC
>TRBV4-1|TRBJ2-7|TRBD2|.
CASSQPPSGRNFYEQYF
TGCGCCAGCAGCCAGCCACCTAGCGGGAGGAATTTCTACGAGCAGTACTTC
>TRBV29-1|TRBJ2-3|TRBD2|.
CSACLLAGGGDTQYF
TGCAGCGCCTGCCTCCTCGCTGGCGGGGGAGATACGCAGTATTTT
>TRBV28|TRBJ2-3|.|.
CASSYGADTQYF
TGTGCCAGCAGTTACGGGGCAGATACGCAGTATTTT
>TRBV19|TRBJ1-1|TRBD1|few
CASSLSGTVNTEAFF
TGTGCCAGTAGTCTATCAGGGACAGTTAACACTGAAGCTTTCTTT
>TRBV5-1|TRBJ1-2|.|.
CASSLDTYGYTF
TGCGCCAGCAGCTTGGATACTTATGGCTACACCTTC
>TRBV19|TRBJ2-5|.|.
CASSGILQETQYF
TGTGCCAGTAGCGGGATTTTACAAGAGACCCAGTACTTC
>TRBV28|TRBJ2-7|.|.
CAIEGQLFREQYF
TGTGCCATAGAGGGACAATTATTTCGCGAGCAGTACTTC
>TRBV10-2|TRBJ2-7|TRBD1|.
CASRGQGATYYEQYF
TGCGCCAGCAGAGGACAGGGGGCTACCTACTACGAGCAGTACTTC
>TRBV19|TRBJ1-1|.|once
CASSSATFF
TGTGCCAGTAGTTCCGCGACTTTCTTT
>TRBV28|TRBJ2-5|.|.
CASTEWGGAGGTGETQYF
TGTGCCAGCACGGAGTGGGGGGGGGCAGGGGGCACGGGAGAGACCCAGTACTTC
>TRBV7-2|TRBJ2-5|TRBD1|.
CASSFTGVRETQYF
TGTGCCAGCAGCTTCACAGGGGTCCGAGAGACCCAGTACTTC
>TRBV2|TRBJ2-1|TRBD2|.
CASSSGRTYNEQFF
TGTGCCAGCAGTAGCGGGAGGACCTACAATGAGCAGTTCTTC
>TRBV14|TRBJ2-1|.|.
CASSQVRDQRAGEQFF
TGTGCCAGCAGCCAAGTGCGAGACCAAAGAGCGGGTGAGCAGTTCTTC